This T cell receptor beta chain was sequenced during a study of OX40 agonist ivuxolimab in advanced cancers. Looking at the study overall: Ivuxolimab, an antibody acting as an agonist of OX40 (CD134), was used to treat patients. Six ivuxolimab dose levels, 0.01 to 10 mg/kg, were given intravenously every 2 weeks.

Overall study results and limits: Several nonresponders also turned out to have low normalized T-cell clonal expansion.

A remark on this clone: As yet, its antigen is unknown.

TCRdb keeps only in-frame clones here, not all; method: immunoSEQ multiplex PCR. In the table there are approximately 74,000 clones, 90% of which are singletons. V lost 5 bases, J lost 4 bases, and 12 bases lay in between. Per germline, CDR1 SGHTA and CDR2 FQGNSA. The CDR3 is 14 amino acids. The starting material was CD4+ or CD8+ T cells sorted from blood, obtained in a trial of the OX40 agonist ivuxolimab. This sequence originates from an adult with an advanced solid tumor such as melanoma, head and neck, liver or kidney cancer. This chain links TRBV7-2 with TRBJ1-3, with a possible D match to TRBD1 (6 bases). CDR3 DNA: TGTGCCAGCAGCCCAGCAGGGGACGGAAACACCATATATTTT. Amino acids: CASSPAGDGNTIYF.